The rows below give T cell receptor beta chains drawn from one sample of a study of T cells in Graves' hyperthyroidism and ophthalmopathy. TCRdb re-analysed the multiplex PCR reads in MiXCR, keeping a single row per CDR3 protein. The sample has 550,000 to 600,000 distinct CDR3 sequences; over 15% are singletons. Sequencing was done on a sample of blood. These receptors were taken from a woman aged 18-30 years with Graves' hyperthyroidism. Both conserved end residues are part of each CDR3. D genes are given only for firm matches. Clone size, where shown, is once, few, many, or a class for clones that have expanded.

d_call: TRBD2; j_call: TRBJ2-3; v_call: TRBV29-1; clone_size: many; cdr3_nt: TGCAGCGTCGGGACTAGCGGAAGCACAGATACGCAGTATTTT; cdr3_aa: CSVGTSGSTDTQYF
d_call: TRBD2; j_call: TRBJ2-3; v_call: TRBV19; clone_size: NA; cdr3_nt: TGTGCCAGTACGCGGACTAGGATATTAGATACGCAGTATTTT; cdr3_aa: CASTRTRILDTQYF
d_call: NA; j_call: TRBJ2-2; v_call: TRBV5-4; clone_size: once; cdr3_nt: TGTGCCAGCAGCTTGGAAGAAGGGGTGGGGAACACCGGGGAGCTGTTTTTT; cdr3_aa: CASSLEEGVGNTGELFF
d_call: TRBD2; j_call: TRBJ2-2; v_call: TRBV12-3/TRBV12-4; clone_size: many; cdr3_nt: TGTGCCAGCAGTTTAGCGCTAGCGGAGAACACCGGGGAGCTGTTTTTT; cdr3_aa: CASSLALAENTGELFF
d_call: NA; j_call: TRBJ1-2; v_call: TRBV5-6; clone_size: many; cdr3_nt: TGTGCCAGCAGCTTGGTAGATATGGGGACCGGGTACTATGGCTACACCTTC; cdr3_aa: CASSLVDMGTGYYGYTF
d_call: TRBD2; j_call: TRBJ2-1; v_call: TRBV7-8; clone_size: few; cdr3_nt: TGTGCCAGCAGCTTAGGAGTAGCGGGGGGGCCTCTGGTGTATGAGCAGTTCTTC; cdr3_aa: CASSLGVAGGPLVYEQFF
d_call: NA; j_call: TRBJ2-1; v_call: TRBV11-2; clone_size: NA; cdr3_nt: TGTGCCAGCAGCACAGGACTAACGACGTACAATGAGCAGTTCTTC; cdr3_aa: CASSTGLTTYNEQFF
d_call: NA; j_call: TRBJ1-5; v_call: TRBV18; clone_size: NA; cdr3_nt: TGTGCCAGCTCACCGGGTTCTGGGCGCCAGCCCCAGCATTTT; cdr3_aa: CASSPGSGRQPQHF
d_call: NA; j_call: TRBJ1-2; v_call: TRBV11-2; clone_size: NA; cdr3_nt: TGTGCCAGCAGCCCGACGAAGAGCAGCAACTATGGCTACACCTTC; cdr3_aa: CASSPTKSSNYGYTF
d_call: TRBD2; j_call: TRBJ2-7; v_call: TRBV4-1; clone_size: NA; cdr3_nt: TGCGCCAGCAGCCACCCGACAGACAGGGTCTGGACTAGCGGGGGATACGAGCAGTACTTC; cdr3_aa: CASSHPTDRVWTSGGYEQYF
d_call: NA; j_call: TRBJ2-1; v_call: TRBV27; clone_size: many; cdr3_nt: TGTGCCAGCAGTTTCCCCGGCAGCTACAATGAGCAGTTCTTC; cdr3_aa: CASSFPGSYNEQFF
d_call: TRBD2; j_call: TRBJ2-5; v_call: TRBV5-1; clone_size: NA; cdr3_nt: TGCGCCAGCAGCTCCCCAGCGGGACCACAAGAGACCCAGTACTTC; cdr3_aa: CASSSPAGPQETQYF
d_call: TRBD1; j_call: TRBJ2-7; v_call: TRBV13; clone_size: many; cdr3_nt: TGTGCCAGCAGCTTTAGTGGGACAGGGGGCGCCTACGAGCAGTACTTC; cdr3_aa: CASSFSGTGGAYEQYF